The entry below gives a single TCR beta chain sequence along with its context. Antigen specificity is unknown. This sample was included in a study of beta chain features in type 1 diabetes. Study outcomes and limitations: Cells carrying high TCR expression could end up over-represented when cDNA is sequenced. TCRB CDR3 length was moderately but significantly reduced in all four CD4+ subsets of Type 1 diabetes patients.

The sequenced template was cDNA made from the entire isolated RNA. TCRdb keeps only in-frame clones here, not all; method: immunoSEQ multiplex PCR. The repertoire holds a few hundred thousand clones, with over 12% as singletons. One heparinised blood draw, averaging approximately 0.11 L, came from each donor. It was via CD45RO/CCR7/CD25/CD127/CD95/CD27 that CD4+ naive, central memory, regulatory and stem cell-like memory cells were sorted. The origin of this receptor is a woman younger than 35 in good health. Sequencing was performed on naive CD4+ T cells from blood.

The CDR3, as DNA: TGTGCCAGCAGCGCTTGTTTGACAGGCCTCACTGAAGCTTTCTTT. It codes for CASSACLTGLTEAFF. This rearrangement joins TRBV21-1 to TRBJ1-1; TRBD1 is the table's D call, not checked against the DNA. TRBV21-1 is recorded as a pseudogene. This CDR3 contains 15 residues.